A single sample gave rise to the 25 T cell receptor beta chains below, sequenced in a study of blood T cell repertoires in COVID-19. Sequenced by immunoSEQ multiplex PCR; TCRdb stores in-frame clones only, minus some. The repertoire holds 120,000 to 150,000 clones, about 84% seen once, with roughly 4.7% in the top ten. Sequenced material: peripheral blood. These receptors were collected from a woman aged 45 to 65 with acute or convalescent COVID-19.

The rearrangement joins TRBV5-1 to TRBJ1-5, with TRBD1 identical over 8 bases. V trimming: 1 base; J trimming: 12 bases; junction bases outside the gene matches: 12. Germline CDR1 is SGHRS and CDR2 is YFSETQ. The CDR3 is 15 residues long. The CDR3 sequence is CASSLTTGTGSFQHF. Here the CDR3 DNA reads TGCGCCAGCAGCTTGACCACGGGGACAGGCTCATTCCAGCATTTT. Full variable domain (outside the CDR3, taken from reference TRBV5-1 and TRBJ1-5): KAGVTQTPRYLIKTRGQQVTLSCSPISGHRSVSWYQQTPGQGLQFLFEYFSETQRNKGNFPGRFSGRQFSNSRSEMNVSTLELGDSALYLCASSLTTGTGSFQHFGDGTRLSIL.

J is TRBJ2-2 and V is TRBV9, with D maybe TRBD2 (5 bases). The CDR3 spans 16 residues. CDR1 is SGDLS, CDR2 YYNGEE, per germline. V was trimmed by 0 bases and J by 0 bases, leaving 9 bases between them. The CDR3 nucleotides are TGTGCCAGCAGCGTAGATCGAGGGCCGAACACCGGGGAGCTGTTTTTT. Protein: CASSVDRGPNTGELFF.

This chain connects TRBV4-3 to TRBJ2-4, with D possibly being TRBD2 (5 bases). Germline V gene data show CDR1 as LGHNA and CDR2 as YSLEER. Trimming removed 0 bases from V and 0 bases from J, with 24 bases in between. The CDR3 extends over 21 amino acids. The CDR3 sequence: CASSQESPRGLSPLAKNIQYF. The DNA for the CDR3 is TGCGCCAGCAGCCAAGAAAGTCCCCGGGGTCTATCGCCACTAGCCAAAAACATTCAGTACTTC.

This sequence joins TRBV3-1 (or the pseudogene TRBV3-2) and TRBJ2-2; D unresolved. Looked up from germline, CDR1 is LGHDT and CDR2 is YNNKEL (reference sequence). This CDR3 has 16 residues. V was trimmed by 1 base and J by 8 bases, leaving 17 bases between them. Written as DNA, the CDR3 is TGTGCCAGCAGCCAAGGGCGTTCCGGATCGCGGGGGGAGCTGTTTTTT. It specifies CASSQGRSGSRGELFF.

The J gene is TRBJ2-2, the V gene TRBV3-1 (or the pseudogene TRBV3-2), with 9 bases identical to TRBD2. The CDR3 is 16 residues long. CDR1 is LGHDT, CDR2 YNNKEL, per germline (reference sequence). Trimming took 5 bases from V and 8 from J; bases not matched to a gene: 12. The CDR3 is CASSFQAGGARGELFF. Here the CDR3 DNA reads TGTGCCAGCAGCTTCCAAGCGGGGGGCGCGAGAGGGGAGCTGTTTTTT.

CDR3 region: CASSLEGGSPLHF. The CDR3 coding sequence is TGTGCCAGCAGCTTAGAAGGGGGATCACCCCTCCACTTT. The genes are TRBV11-3 and TRBJ1-6; TRBD1 is a possible D gene (6 bases). V lost 0 bases and J 10 bases, leaving 7 bases between the germline ends. The CDR3 runs 13 residues. In germline, CDR1 is SGHNT, CDR2 YENEEA.

The chain recombines TRBV7-9 with TRBJ1-4; D gene uncertain. The germline V gene encodes CDR1 SEHNR and CDR2 FQNEAQ (reference sequence). Deletions cut 3 bases from V and 7 bases from J, with 15 bases between. This CDR3 has 15 amino acids. Here the CDR3 DNA reads TGTGCCAGCAGCTTCTCAGTCCTGCCGGGTGAAAAACTGTTTTTT. It is translated as CASSFSVLPGEKLFF.

This chain connects TRBV4-1 to TRBJ2-1; D is perhaps TRBD2 (6 bases). The CDR3 consists of 14 residues. Germline CDR1 MGHRA, CDR2 YSYEKL. Trimming pared 8 bases from V and 1 base from J, leaving 12 bases between. DNA for the CDR3: TGCGCCAGCGCCATCGGGGGATCCTACAATGAGCAGTTCTTC. Translating it yields CASAIGGSYNEQFF.

The V and J genes are TRBV27 and TRBJ2-1; 9 bases match TRBD1. Germline lookup yields CDR1 MNHEY and CDR2 SMNVEV (reference sequence). J lost 8 bases, V lost 6 bases, and 8 bases had no gene match. The CDR3 totals 14 residues. This CDR3 reads CASRGTGLVYEQFF. The CDR3 nucleotides are TGTGCCAGCAGAGGGACAGGGCTAGTCTATGAGCAGTTCTTC.

CDR3 loop: CASSPTSVMNTEAFF. In nucleotides, the CDR3 is TGTGCCAGCAGCCCCACCTCAGTTATGAACACTGAAGCTTTCTTT. This rearrangement joins TRBV4-2 to TRBJ1-1; no clear D. Germline lookup yields CDR1 LGHNA and CDR2 YNFKEQ. The CDR3 sequence is 15 residues long. The V gene lost 4 bases and the J gene lost 0 bases, with 12 bases spanning the gap.

This clone is a singleton in its sample. The genes are TRBV5-8 and TRBJ1-1; D is unclear. V lost 2 bases and J 8 bases, leaving 7 bases between the germline ends. CDR1 and CDR2 (germline): SGHTS, YDEGEE. This CDR3 region has 11 residues. CDR3 DNA sequence: TGTGCCAGCAGCTTTCGCGAGGAAGCTTTCTTT. It is translated as CASSFREEAFF. Based on the CDR3 plus reference TRBV5-8 and TRBJ1-1, the full variable domain is EAGVTQSPTHLIKTRGQQATLRCSPISGHTSVYWYQQALGLGLQFLLWYDEGEERNRGNFPPRFSGRQFPNYSSELNVNALELEDSALYLCASSFREEAFFGQGTRLTVV.

The chain has TRBV6-5 and TRBJ2-3; D not certain. V gave up 5 bases and J gave up 2 bases, with 5 bases separating them. The CDR3 consists of 12 residues. The germline V gene encodes CDR1 MNHEY and CDR2 SVGAGI. The CDR3 nucleotides read TGTGCCAGCAGTCGGTACACAGATACGCAGTATTTT. It specifies CASSRYTDTQYF.

This chain connects TRBV18 to TRBJ1-1; perhaps TRBD1 as D (5 bases). There are 14 residues in the CDR3. The ends were cut back, 1 base at V and 5 bases at J, with 11 bases in the middle. Germline assignment: CDR1 KGHSH and CDR2 LQKENI. The chain's CDR3 is CASSPRQGGTEAFF. CDR3 sequence (DNA): TGTGCCAGCTCACCACGTCAGGGAGGGACTGAAGCTTTCTTT. Full variable domain (outside the CDR3, taken from reference TRBV18 and TRBJ1-1): NAGVMQNPRHLVRRRGQEARLRCSPMKGHSHVYWYRQLPEEGLKFMVYLQKENIIDESGMPKERFSAEFPKEGPSILRIQQVVRGDSAAYFCASSPRQGGTEAFFGQGTRLTVV.

This chain links TRBV21-1 with TRBJ1-1. TRBV21-1 is tagged as a pseudogene. The CDR3 is 13 amino acids. The CDR3 loop reads CASSKGGGTEAFF. CDR3 in DNA: TGTGCCAGCAGCAAAGGGGGGGGCACTGAAGCTTTCTTT.

Written as DNA, the CDR3 is TGCGCCAGCAGCCAGAAGACAGAGAGAATCTATGGCTACACCTTC. Translating it yields CASSQKTERIYGYTF. The gene calls are TRBV4-3 and TRBJ1-2; D perhaps matches TRBD1 (5 bases). CDR1 LGHNA and CDR2 YSLEER come from the germline V gene. The CDR3 is 15 residues long. With 3 bases removed from V and 4 bases from J, the gap between germline ends came to 15 bases.

The chain has TRBV6-5 and TRBJ1-5; D might be TRBD1 (6 bases). Germline V gives CDR1 MNHEY, CDR2 SVGAGI. With 7 bases removed from V and 7 bases from J, the gap between germline ends came to 14 bases. CDR3 length: 13 amino acids. CDR3 DNA: TGTGCCAGCACAGGGGACGGAAACCAGCCCCAGCATTTT. The encoded protein is CASTGDGNQPQHF.

CDR3 region: CASSLVGQGVNGYTF. As DNA, the CDR3 is TGCGCCAGCAGCTTGGTGGGACAGGGGGTGAATGGCTACACCTTC. The chain has TRBV5-1 and TRBJ1-2; 11 bases align to TRBD1. Trimming at V came to 0 bases and at J to 6 bases, leaving 4 bases not matched to a gene. The CDR3 loop spans 15 amino acids. Germline assignment: CDR1 SGHRS and CDR2 YFSETQ. Complete variable domain (other parts from reference TRBV5-1 and TRBJ1-2): KAGVTQTPRYLIKTRGQQVTLSCSPISGHRSVSWYQQTPGQGLQFLFEYFSETQRNKGNFPGRFSGRQFSNSRSEMNVSTLELGDSALYLCASSLVGQGVNGYTFGSGTRLTVV.

As to this clone: Distinct nucleotide sequences in the sample also encode this CDR3. The chain employs TRBV20-1 and TRBJ2-3; 7 positions agree with TRBD2. V lost 3 bases to trimming and J lost 1 base; unmatched junction nucleotides: 4. Per the germline V gene, CDR1 is DFQATT and CDR2 is SNEGSKA (reference sequence). The CDR3 runs 14 residues. CDR3 bases: TGCAGTGCTAGTCCCAGCGGGGGCACAGATACGCAGTATTTT. Translated: CSASPSGGTDTQYF.

The chain couples TRBV7-8 to TRBJ1-5, with TRBD1 matching over 9 bases. The V and J ends lost 5 bases and 7 bases, in that order; junction bases with no gene match: 9. CDR1 is SGHVS, CDR2 FQNEAQ, per germline. The CDR3 consists of 15 residues. CDR3 region: CASSLWTGVGQPQHF. The DNA of the CDR3 is TGTGCCAGCAGCCTTTGGACAGGGGTGGGACAGCCCCAGCATTTT. Looking up the rest from reference TRBV7-8 and TRBJ1-5 gives the full variable domain: GAGVSQSPRYKVAKRGQDVALRCDPISGHVSLFWYQQALGQGPEFLTYFQNEAQLDKSGLPSDRFFAERPEGSVSTLKIQRTQQEDSAVYLCASSLWTGVGQPQHFGDGTRLSIL.

The chain has TRBV7-3 and TRBJ2-3; TRBD1 matches at 7 bases. From germline, CDR1 is SGHTA and CDR2 FQGTGA. This CDR3 has 15 amino acids. V dropped 3 bases and J dropped 3; count of bases not matched to a gene: 6. The CDR3 DNA sequence: TGTGCCAGCAGCTTTCGGGGACAGATTACAGATACGCAGTATTTT. Its protein is CASSFRGQITDTQYF.

The chain links TRBV4-2 to TRBJ1-4; 8 nucleotides match TRBD1. V trimming: 0 bases; J trimming: 7 bases; junction bases outside the gene matches: 7. Germline V CDR1 and CDR2: LGHNA, YNFKEQ. The CDR3 runs 16 residues. The CDR3 nucleotides are TGTGCCAGCAGCCAAGAATGGACAGGGAACACTGAAAAACTGTTTTTT. This sequence encodes CASSQEWTGNTEKLFF.

This clone was seen more than once but under ten times. The gene calls are TRBV6-5 and TRBJ1-5, with D perhaps TRBD1 (5 bases). This CDR3 has 15 residues. Trimming took off 0 bases at V and 5 bases at J, with 11 bases between the two ends. Germline CDR1 MNHEY, CDR2 SVGAGI. CDR3 coding DNA: TGTGCCAGCAGTTACTCGAACAGGTGGGATCAGCCCCAGCATTTT. This encodes CASSYSNRWDQPQHF.

This clone was observed once. The gene calls are TRBV27 and TRBJ2-1, with TRBD2 matching over 7 bases. Germline V lookup: CDR1 MNHEY, CDR2 SMNVEV (reference sequence). The CDR3 contains 15 residues. J gave up 0 bases and V 7 bases, and 6 bases lay outside the gene matches. The DNA of the CDR3 is TGTGCCAGCACCTTTGGGGGGGGCTCCTACAATGAGCAGTTCTTC. Residues: CASTFGGGSYNEQFF.

This rearrangement joins TRBV7-2 to TRBJ1-2, with D possibly matching TRBD1 (5 bases). CDR1 and CDR2 from the germline V gene are SGHTA and FQGNSA. The CDR3 totals 15 residues. With 2 bases removed from V and 2 bases from J, the gap between germline ends came to 12 bases. This chain's CDR3 is CASSLYRQGNYGYTF. Here the CDR3 DNA reads TGTGCCAGCAGCTTATATCGGCAGGGCAACTATGGCTACACCTTC.

The rearrangement links TRBV7-9 to TRBJ1-4, with D perhaps matching TRBD1 (6 bases). V was trimmed by 4 bases and J by 1 base, leaving 10 bases between them. Germline V CDR1 and CDR2: SEHNR, FQNEAQ (reference sequence). The CDR3 is 15 amino acids. In DNA form, the CDR3 reads TGTGCCAGCAGCTCGGGACACCGAACTAATGAAAAACTGTTTTTT. Amino acids: CASSSGHRTNEKLFF. Supplemented by reference TRBV7-9 and TRBJ1-4, the full variable domain reads DTGVSQNPRHKITKRGQNVTFRCDPISEHNRLYWYRQTLGQGPEFLTYFQNEAQLEKSRLLSDRFSAERPKGSFSTLEIQRTEQGDSAMYLCASSSGHRTNEKLFFGSGTQLSVL.